This T cell receptor beta chain was retrieved from a study of chemoradiotherapy in HPV16-positive cancers. General study findings and limits: HPV-specific T cells were functionally defined from only a couple of HPV16-positive patients. Candidate HPV-specific clones and E7-related TCR motifs grew in tumor during treatment. For HPV16-positive patients, expanding HPV-responsive T cells associated with longer recurrence-free survival.

Concerning this clone itself: The target antigen is unknown.

This CDR3 spans 13 amino acids. CDR1 and CDR2 (germline): ENHRY, SYGVKD. Trimming cost V 10 bases and J 6 bases; bases outside gene matches: 10. Using immunoSEQ multiplex PCR, the repertoire was profiled, and TCRdb retains in-frame clones only, with some absent. The sample shows some 34,000 clones, about 85% of them seen only once. Repeated repertoire sampling spanned the course of chemoradiotherapy. The chain recombines TRBV10-3 with TRBJ1-1; 8 bases are shared with TRBD1. The TCR sequence derives from a human donor with HPV-associated anogenital cancer. Sequenced material: blood, taken from a patient who underwent chemoradiotherapy. The CDR3 DNA reads as TGTGCCACCGACAGGGGCGGAAACGCTGAAGCTTTCTTT. Its protein is CATDRGGNAEAFF.